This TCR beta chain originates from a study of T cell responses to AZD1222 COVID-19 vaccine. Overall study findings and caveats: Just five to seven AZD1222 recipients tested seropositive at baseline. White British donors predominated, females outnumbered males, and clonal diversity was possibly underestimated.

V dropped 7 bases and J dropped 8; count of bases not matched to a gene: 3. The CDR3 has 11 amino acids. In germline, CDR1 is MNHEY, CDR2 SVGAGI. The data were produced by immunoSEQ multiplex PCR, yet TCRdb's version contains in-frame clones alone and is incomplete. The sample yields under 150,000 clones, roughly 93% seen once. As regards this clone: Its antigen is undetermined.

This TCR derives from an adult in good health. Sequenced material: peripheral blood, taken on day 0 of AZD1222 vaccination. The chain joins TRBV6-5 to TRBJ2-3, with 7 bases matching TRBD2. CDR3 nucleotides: TGTGCCAGCACAGGCGGGAGTACGCAGTATTTT. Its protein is CASTGGSTQYF.